This TCR beta chain was documented in a study of blood T cell repertoires in COVID-19. About this clone: The junction differs from germline at one of its ends, possibly a read error.

Study processing details: Counts of nucleated cells, estimated from reference gene primer amplification, were obtained. Sequencing used immunoSEQ multiplex PCR; TCRdb keeps in-frame clones, though not all of them. V and J calls and clone size come straight from that table; D and trimming were deduced from the DNA. In the table there are a few hundred thousand clones, roughly 80% of which are singletons. Germline V gene lookup returns CDR1 SEHNR and CDR2 FQNEAQ (reference sequence). The CDR3 runs 19 residues. Material for sequencing was peripheral blood. The chain employs TRBV7-9 and TRBJ2-5, with TRBD2 identical over 15 bases. The source of this sequence is a woman aged 18-29 years with acute or convalescent COVID-19. CDR3 sequence (DNA): TGTGCCAGCAACTTAAAGCCCCGGGGACTAGCGGGAGGCGAAGAGACCCAGTACTTC. Its translation: CASNLKPRGLAGGEETQYF.